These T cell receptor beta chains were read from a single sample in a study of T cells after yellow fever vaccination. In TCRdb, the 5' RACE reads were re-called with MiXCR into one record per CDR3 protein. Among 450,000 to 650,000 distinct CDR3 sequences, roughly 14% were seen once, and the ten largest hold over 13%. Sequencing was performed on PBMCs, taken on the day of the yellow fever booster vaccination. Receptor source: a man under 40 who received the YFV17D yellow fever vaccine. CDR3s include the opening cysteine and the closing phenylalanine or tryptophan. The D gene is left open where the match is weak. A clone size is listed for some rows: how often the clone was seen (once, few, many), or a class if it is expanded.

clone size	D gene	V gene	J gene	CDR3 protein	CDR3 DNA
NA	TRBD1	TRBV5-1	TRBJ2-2	CASSSGQVNTGELFF	TGCGCCAGCAGTTCGGGACAGGTGAACACCGGGGAGCTGTTTTTT
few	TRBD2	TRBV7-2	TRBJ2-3	CASSLAGVAGGPDTQYF	TGTGCCAGCAGCTTAGCGGGAGTCGCGGGAGGCCCAGATACGCAGTATTTT
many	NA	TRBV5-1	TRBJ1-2	CASSLTSDGYTF	TGCGCCAGCAGCTTGACCAGTGACGGCTACACCTTC
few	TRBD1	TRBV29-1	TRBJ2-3	CSVLGTGDGDTQYF	TGCAGCGTTCTGGGGACAGGGGATGGAGATACGCAGTATTTT
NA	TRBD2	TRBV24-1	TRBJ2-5	CATSDLVAGRELQETQYF	TGTGCCACCAGTGATCTAGTAGCGGGACGGGAGCTTCAAGAGACCCAGTACTTC
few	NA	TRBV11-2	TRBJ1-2	CASSTTGGPPNYGYTF	TGTGCCAGCAGCACTACCGGGGGACCACCTAACTATGGCTACACCTTC
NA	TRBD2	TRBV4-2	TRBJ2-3	CASSQVSPRTSDTDTQYF	TGTGCCAGCAGCCAAGTAAGTCCCCGGACTAGCGACACAGATACGCAGTATTTT
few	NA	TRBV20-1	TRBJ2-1	CSAPNAGEQFF	TGCAGTGCTCCGAACGCAGGGGAGCAGTTCTTC
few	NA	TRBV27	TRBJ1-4	CASSLRVDEKLFF	TGTGCCAGCAGTTTACGGGTCGATGAAAAACTGTTTTTT
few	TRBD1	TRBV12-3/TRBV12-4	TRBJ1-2	CASTVGTVYGYTF	TGTGCCAGCACCGTCGGGACAGTCTATGGCTACACCTTC
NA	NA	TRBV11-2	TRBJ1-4	CASSLWRRGSTNEKLFF	TGTGCCAGCAGCTTATGGAGGCGTGGGAGCACTAATGAAAAACTGTTTTTT
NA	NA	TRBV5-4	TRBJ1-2	CASSHQGSDGYTF	TGTGCCAGCAGTCATCAGGGATCGGATGGCTACACCTTC
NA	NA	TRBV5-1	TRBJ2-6	CAGSPEVGANVLTF	TGCGCCGGATCTCCCGAGGTTGGGGCCAACGTCCTGACTTTC
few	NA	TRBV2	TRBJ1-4	CASSEAVASRATNEKLFF	TGTGCCAGCAGTGAAGCGGTGGCCAGTCGGGCAACTAATGAAAAACTGTTTTTT
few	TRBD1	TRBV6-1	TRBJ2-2	CASREDRPTGELFF	TGTGCCAGCAGGGAGGACAGGCCCACCGGGGAGCTGTTTTTT
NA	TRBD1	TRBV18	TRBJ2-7	CASSRGQGAGSLYEQYF	TGTGCCAGCTCACGCGGACAGGGGGCGGGTTCCCTCTACGAGCAGTACTTC
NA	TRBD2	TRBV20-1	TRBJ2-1	CSLTGRLAGSNEQFF	TGCAGCCTTACAGGGCGATTAGCGGGAAGCAATGAGCAGTTCTTC
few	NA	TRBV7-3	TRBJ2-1	CASSSGRATTDEQFF	TGTGCCAGCAGCAGTGGGCGGGCTACTACCGATGAGCAGTTCTTC
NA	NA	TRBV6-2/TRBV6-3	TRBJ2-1	CASSYFRDSRQFF	TGTGCCAGCAGTTACTTTAGGGACTCCCGCCAGTTCTTC
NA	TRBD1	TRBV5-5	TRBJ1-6	CASSLDRDRVSSPLHF	TGTGCCAGCAGCTTGGACCGGGACAGGGTATCGTCACCCCTCCACTTT
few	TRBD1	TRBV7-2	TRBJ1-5	CASSQRQGIQPQHF	TGTGCCAGCAGCCAACGACAGGGCATTCAGCCCCAGCATTTT
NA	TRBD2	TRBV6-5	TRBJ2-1	CASSYASSGARLYNEQFF	TGTGCCAGCAGTTACGCGTCTAGCGGGGCCCGCTTGTACAATGAGCAGTTCTTC
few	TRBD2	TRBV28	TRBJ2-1	CATFPSVLADNEQFF	TGTGCCACCTTTCCATCCGTACTAGCGGACAATGAGCAGTTCTTC
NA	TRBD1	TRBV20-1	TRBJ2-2	CSAREGQRNTGELFF	TGCAGTGCTAGAGAGGGACAGAGGAACACCGGGGAGCTGTTTTTT
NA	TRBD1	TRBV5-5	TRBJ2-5	CASSSSRDRDQETQYF	TGTGCCAGCAGCTCCTCCCGGGACAGGGACCAAGAGACCCAGTACTTC
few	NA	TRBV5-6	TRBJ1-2	CASSLAGSIIYGYTF	TGTGCCAGCAGCTTGGCCGGATCAATTATCTATGGCTACACCTTC
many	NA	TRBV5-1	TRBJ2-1	CASSPNGLNQYNEQFF	TGCGCCAGCAGCCCCAACGGACTAAACCAATACAATGAGCAGTTCTTC
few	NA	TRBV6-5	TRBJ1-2	CASSYKTLGAYGYTF	TGTGCCAGCAGTTACAAAACCCTTGGAGCCTATGGCTACACCTTC
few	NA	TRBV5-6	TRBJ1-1	CASSFNGGYTEAFF	TGTGCCAGCAGCTTCAATGGCGGATACACTGAAGCTTTCTTT
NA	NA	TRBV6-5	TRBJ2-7	CASSYDTSFSYEQYF	TGTGCCAGCAGTTACGATACTAGCTTCTCGTACGAGCAGTACTTC
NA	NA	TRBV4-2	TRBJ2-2	CASSQLAAFNTGELFF	TGTGCCAGCAGCCAGCTCGCAGCCTTTAACACCGGGGAGCTGTTTTTT
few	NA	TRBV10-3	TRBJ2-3	CAISTEDSTDTQYF	TGTGCCATCAGTACAGAAGACAGCACAGATACGCAGTATTTT
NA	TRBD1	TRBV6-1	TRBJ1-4	CASYDRDSNEKLFF	TGTGCCAGCTATGATCGGGACAGTAATGAAAAACTGTTTTTT
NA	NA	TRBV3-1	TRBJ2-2	CASSWGARTGELFF	TGTGCCAGCAGCTGGGGGGCGCGAACCGGGGAGCTGTTTTTT
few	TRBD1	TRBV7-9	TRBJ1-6	CASSHTGTVDSPLHF	TGTGCCAGCAGCCACACGGGGACAGTTGATTCACCCCTCCACTTT
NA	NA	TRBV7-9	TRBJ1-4	CASSPTGLTNEKLFF	TGTGCCAGCAGCCCTACAGGTTTAACTAATGAAAAACTGTTTTTT
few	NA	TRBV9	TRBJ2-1	CASRKRPGIDEQFF	TGTGCCAGCCGGAAGCGTCCGGGAATAGATGAGCAGTTCTTC
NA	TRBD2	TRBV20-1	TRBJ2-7	CSARDVVAGGPDYEQYF	TGCAGTGCTAGAGACGTCGTAGCGGGAGGGCCGGATTACGAGCAGTACTTC
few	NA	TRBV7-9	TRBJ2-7	CASSLELGSLYEQYF	TGTGCCAGCAGCTTAGAGCTGGGCTCCCTCTACGAGCAGTACTTC
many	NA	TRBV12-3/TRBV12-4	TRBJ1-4	CASSLSRVRLFF	TGTGCCAGCAGTTTAAGCAGGGTGAGACTGTTTTTT
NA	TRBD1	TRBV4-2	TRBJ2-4	CASSQDAGQGANIQYF	TGTGCCAGCAGCCAAGATGCAGGACAGGGGGCTAACATTCAGTACTTC
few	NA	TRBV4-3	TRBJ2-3	CASSQDLSADTQYF	TGCGCCAGCAGCCAAGATCTGAGTGCAGATACGCAGTATTTT
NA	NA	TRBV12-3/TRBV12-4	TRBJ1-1	CASSLRTDEAFF	TGTGCCAGCAGTTTACGGACGGACGAAGCTTTCTTT
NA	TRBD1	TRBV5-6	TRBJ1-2	CASRTQGEYGYTF	TGTGCCAGCAGGACACAGGGGGAGTATGGCTACACCTTC
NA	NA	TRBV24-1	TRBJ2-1	CATSDLGPGGYNEQFF	TGTGCCACCAGTGATTTGGGGCCAGGAGGCTACAATGAGCAGTTCTTC
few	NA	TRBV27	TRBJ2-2	CASRTVMNTGELFF	TGTGCCAGCAGGACGGTAATGAACACCGGGGAGCTGTTTTTT
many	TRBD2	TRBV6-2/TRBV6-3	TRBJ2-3	CASSFLVTQAGGTDTQYF	TGTGCCAGCAGTTTCCTTGTCACACAAGCGGGAGGGACAGATACGCAGTATTTT
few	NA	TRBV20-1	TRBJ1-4	CSAREAGTRELFF	TGCAGTGCTAGAGAGGCAGGGACCCGAGAACTGTTTTTT